The 13 T cell receptor beta chains presented below share a single source sample, sequenced in a study of cytomegalovirus exposure and HLA in healthy donors (TCRdb year 2017). Library preparation used the immunoSEQ multiplex PCR assay. The table comes from immuneACCESS by way of TCRdb, which keeps in-frame sequences with V and J called. Part of the clones is missing from these tables; in studies checked, under half for an unresolved V gene and the rest for unknown reasons. For this sample there are almost 65,000 clones; 75% to 90% appear just once. Together, the top ten hold around 1.7% of the sample. Material: PBMCs. The receptor set was obtained from a woman under 30 in good health and CMV-seronegative.

J is TRBJ2-7 and V is TRBV7-6; weak D call: TRBD1 (6 bases). Germline V CDR1 and CDR2: SGHVS, FNYEAQ. The CDR3 consists of 14 residues. Deletions cut 5 bases from V and 2 bases from J, with 13 bases between. This CDR3 reads CASSPRTDPYEQYF. For the CDR3, the DNA is TGTGCCAGCAGCCCGAGGACAGACCCCTACGAGCAGTACTTC.

The chain combines TRBV6-4 with TRBJ2-2, with 11 nucleotides matching TRBD2. CDR1 and CDR2 from the germline V gene are MRHNA and SNTAGT. J was trimmed by 3 bases and V by 3 bases; bases with no gene match: 0. The CDR3 runs to 15 residues. CDR3 sequence (DNA): TGTGCCAGCAGTGAACTAGCGGGGGACACCGGGGAGCTGTTTTTT. The encoded protein is CASSELAGDTGELFF.

This chain uses TRBV2 with TRBJ1-2; TRBD1 aligns across 7 bases. After removal of 6 bases from V and 0 bases from J, the junction contained 19 bases not matched to a gene. From germline, CDR1 is SNHLY and CDR2 FYNNEI. The CDR3 sequence is 19 residues long. As DNA, the CDR3 is TGTGCCAGCAGCGCTAACCGGGACAGTAGAAGAGAATCTAACTATGGCTACACCTTC. As protein: CASSANRDSRRESNYGYTF.

The V and J genes are TRBV2 and TRBJ2-7; 7 bases map to TRBD2. V was pared by 6 bases and J by 2 bases, with 16 bases of the junction left unmatched. CDR3 size: 17 residues. Germline V gives CDR1 SNHLY, CDR2 FYNNEI. The CDR3 region is CASSPGGGGLGAYEQYF. As DNA, the CDR3 is TGTGCCAGCAGCCCCGGTGGGGGAGGACTAGGGGCCTACGAGCAGTACTTC.

V and J are TRBV6-5 and TRBJ2-5; 11 nucleotides line up with TRBD2. The CDR3 sequence is 16 residues long. CDR1 and CDR2 from the germline V gene are MNHEY and SVGAGI. Unmatched junction bases numbered 9, after V lost 4 bases and J lost 5 bases. The CDR3 spells CASSSLSGGARETQYF. The CDR3 region has the DNA TGTGCCAGCAGTTCCCTTAGCGGGGGGGCTCGGGAGACCCAGTACTTC.

The chain has TRBV27 and TRBJ2-2, with D perhaps matching TRBD2 (5 bases). Trimming shortened V by 9 bases and J by 4 bases, and 18 bases separated the two germline ends. The CDR3 sequence is 15 residues long. Germline V gives CDR1 MNHEY, CDR2 SMNVEV (reference sequence). The DNA of the CDR3 is TGTGCCAGTAAGACCCCGGCGGGCCCCACCGGGGAGCTGTTTTTT. This translates into CASKTPAGPTGELFF.

V is TRBV4-1 and J is TRBJ2-7; D is unresolved. V lost 0 bases and J lost 4, with 16 bases in between. The germline V gene has CDR1 MGHRA and CDR2 YSYEKL. The CDR3 is made up of 16 amino acids. The CDR3 bases are TGCGCCAGCAGCCAAGAGTTCGCGTTCTCTAAATACGAGCAGTACTTC. Translation: CASSQEFAFSKYEQYF.

V usage is TRBV30 and J usage is TRBJ2-5, with 9 bases that match TRBD2. Per the germline V gene, CDR1 is GTSNPN and CDR2 is SVGIG (reference sequence). This CDR3 contains 15 residues. With V trimmed by 2 bases and J by 5 bases, 9 bases remained unmatched. The CDR3, as DNA: TGTGCCTGGAGTAAAACAGTAGCGGGGGTTGAGACCCAGTACTTC. Translated: CAWSKTVAGVETQYF.

The CDR3 sequence is CTYQQGDDQPQHF. DNA for the CDR3: TGTACCTACCAACAGGGGGACGATCAGCCCCAGCATTTT. The chain employs TRBV7-9 and TRBJ1-5; 8 nucleotides match TRBD1. There are 13 residues in the CDR3. Germline V gene data show CDR1 as SEHNR and CDR2 as FQNEAQ (reference sequence).

The chain employs TRBV27 and TRBJ1-1; D perhaps matches TRBD1 (5 bases). Trimming pared 6 bases from V and 5 bases from J, leaving 13 bases between. Germline V gene sequence: CDR1 MNHEY, CDR2 SMNVEV (reference sequence). The CDR3 sequence is 13 residues long. The CDR3: CASSRDRRTEAFF. CDR3 coding DNA: TGTGCCAGCAGCCGTGACAGACGGACTGAAGCTTTCTTT.

The chain couples TRBV6-5 to TRBJ2-7, with 7 bases aligning to TRBD2. V shed 6 bases and J 6 bases; nucleotides not matched to a gene: 14. This CDR3 is 15 amino acids long. Germline V CDR1 and CDR2: MNHEY, SVGAGI. The CDR3 protein is CASSSWKRGRVEQYF. The CDR3 DNA sequence: TGTGCCAGCAGCTCGTGGAAGCGGGGACGGGTCGAGCAGTACTTC.

The gene calls are TRBV7-3 and TRBJ2-3; tentatively, D is TRBD1 (6 bases). V was clipped by 5 bases and J by 4 bases, with 13 bases between them. The CDR3 spans 14 residues. CDR1 is SGHTA and CDR2 is FQGTGA in the germline V gene. Here the CDR3 reads CASSQGGMADTQYF. The CDR3 DNA reads as TGTGCCAGCAGCCAAGGGGGTATGGCAGATACGCAGTATTTT.

This clone showed up just a few times. J is TRBJ2-7 and V is TRBV28; TRBD2 agrees at 12 bases. The CDR3 consists of 14 residues. CDR1 is MDHEN, CDR2 SYDVKM, per germline. The trim removed 8 bases at V and 7 bases at J, leaving 9 bases unmatched. The CDR3 nucleotides are TGTGCCAGCCGAGGACTAGCGGGACAGATGGAGCAGTACTTC. Translation: CASRGLAGQMEQYF.